The 4 T cell receptor beta chains presented below share a single source sample, sequenced in a study of T cell repertoires in cytomegalovirus infection. TCRdb reanalysed the reads using MiXCR and keeps one entry per CDR3 protein. The sample carries approximately 180,000 distinct CDR3 sequences, roughly 9% recorded once. Sequencing was done on a sample of PBMCs. Every receptor here comes from a human donor in good health (CMV status not recorded). Some clones in this sample may be carry-over from other donors' samples.

The chain has TRBV18 and TRBJ1-1; no reliable D call. The CDR3 loop spans 15 amino acids. CDR1 and CDR2 from the germline V gene are KGHSH and LQKENI. Trimming stripped 1 base from V and 1 base from J, with 10 bases between. CDR3 amino acids: CASSPQPGQNTEAFF. In DNA form, the CDR3 reads TGTGCCAGCTCACCACAGCCGGGTCAGAACACTGAAGCTTTCTTT. Together with reference TRBV18 and TRBJ1-1, the CDR3 gives the full variable domain: NAGVMQNPRHLVRRRGQEARLRCSPMKGHSHVYWYRQLPEEGLKFMVYLQKENIIDESGMPKERFSAEFPKEGPSILRIQQVVRGDSAAYFCASSPQPGQNTEAFFGQGTRLTVV.

This clonotype was seen more than once but under ten times. V and J are TRBV7-9 and TRBJ2-7, with 8 bases that match TRBD1. Germline V lookup: CDR1 SEHNR, CDR2 FQNEAQ (reference sequence). J was trimmed by 7 bases and V by 0 bases; bases with no gene match: 2. The CDR3 has 13 residues. The CDR3 here is CASSLATGVEQYF. In nucleotides, the CDR3 is TGTGCCAGCAGCTTAGCGACAGGGGTAGAGCAGTACTTC.

The chain uses TRBV29-1 and TRBJ1-2, with D possibly TRBD1 on 6 matching bases. CDR1 is SQVTM, CDR2 ANQGSEA, per germline. The CDR3 runs to 13 residues. The V gene lost 7 bases and the J gene lost 1 base, with 13 bases spanning the gap. In nucleotides, the CDR3 is TGCAGCGCCGCACCGGACAGTAACTATGGCTACACCTTC. As protein: CSAAPDSNYGYTF.

This clonotype was seen ten or more times. J is TRBJ2-2 and V is TRBV11-3, with TRBD1 matching over 9 bases. V lost 1 base, J lost 3 bases, and 0 bases stayed unmatched. The CDR3 extends over 15 amino acids. CDR1 SGHNT and CDR2 YENEEA come from the germline V gene. The CDR3 loop reads CASSLGTGDTGELFF. DNA of the CDR3: TGTGCCAGCAGCTTAGGGACAGGGGACACCGGGGAGCTGTTTTTT.